Listed here are 24 T cell receptor beta chains from one sample, sequenced in a study of shared clonotypes between healthy human individuals. Generated by immunoSEQ multiplex PCR, the TCRdb table keeps only in-frame clones and is missing some. The table records a few hundred thousand clones, about 65% of them present only once. Material for sequencing was memory CD4+ T cells sorted from blood. Indicated subset: CD45RA-negative fraction. The receptors stem from a man aged 30 to 45 in good health.

The V and J genes are TRBV30 and TRBJ1-2; D is unclear. The CDR3 extends over 14 amino acids. Between the trimmed V and J ends, which lost 3 bases and 6 bases, there was a span of 17 bases. Germline values: CDR1 GTSNPN, CDR2 SVGIG (reference sequence). The CDR3 bases are TGTGCCTGGAGCCCCCTCCGAAGTGCACATGGCTACACCTTC. The encoded protein is CAWSPLRSAHGYTF.

CDR3 loop: CASSLGRFSDYGYTF. In DNA form, the CDR3 reads TGCGCCAGCAGCCTGGGACGGTTCTCGGACTATGGCTACACCTTC. J is TRBJ1-2 and V is TRBV5-1; perhaps TRBD1 as D (5 bases). Trimming shortened V by 4 bases and J by 3 bases, and 16 bases separated the two germline ends. The CDR3 length is 15 residues. CDR1 is SGHRS and CDR2 is YFSETQ in the germline V gene.

The chain recombines TRBV4-3 with TRBJ1-1; no firm D call. CDR3 length: 16 residues. V lost 0 bases to trimming and J lost 0 bases, with 11 bases between them. From germline, CDR1 is LGHNA and CDR2 YSLEER. The CDR3 DNA sequence: TGCGCCAGCAGCCAAGAAGGCGGGATTATGAACACTGAAGCTTTCTTT. The encoded protein is CASSQEGGIMNTEAFF.

The sample holds a few counts of this clone. A much larger clonotype is one base distant, so this may be a read error. Other DNA sequences within the sample encode an identical CDR3. The gene calls are TRBV5-1 and TRBJ2-5; 9 bases fit TRBD1. The CDR3 is made up of 14 amino acids. The V gene end was trimmed by 0 bases and the J gene end by 4 bases; junction bases not matched to a gene: 1. Germline V gene lookup returns CDR1 SGHRS and CDR2 YFSETQ. CDR3 nucleotide sequence: TGCGCCAGCAGCTTGGCGGGACAGGGAGAGACCCAGTACTTC. Translating gives CASSLAGQGETQYF.

The CDR3 DNA sequence: TGTGCCAGCAACAAGGGACTTAGAGATCAGCCCCAGCATTTT. Translating gives CASNKGLRDQPQHF. This chain joins TRBV28 and TRBJ1-5; maybe TRBD1 (5 bases). In germline, CDR1 is MDHEN, CDR2 SYDVKM. Trimming removed 7 bases at V and 5 bases at J, with 15 bases between. The CDR3 is made up of 14 amino acids.

This chain's CDR3 is CASSPSKGPGETQYF. The CDR3 DNA reads TGTGCCAGCAGTCCTTCCAAGGGCCCTGGGGAGACCCAGTACTTC. The chain employs TRBV6-5 and TRBJ2-5; D ambiguous. Germline values: CDR1 MNHEY, CDR2 SVGAGI. Trimming removed 5 bases at V and 5 bases at J, with 18 bases between. The CDR3 contains 15 residues.

The rearrangement uses TRBV11-3 and TRBJ2-2, with D perhaps matching TRBD2 (5 bases). Trimming took off 4 bases at V and 1 base at J, with 10 bases between the two ends. The germline gives CDR1 SGHNT, CDR2 YENEEA. This CDR3 has 15 residues. The CDR3 is CASSYSAENTGELFF. Here the CDR3 DNA reads TGTGCCAGCAGCTATAGCGCCGAGAACACCGGGGAGCTGTTTTTT.

This clone was counted a single time. At one end, the junction sequence differs from germline, possibly due to a read error. CDR3 sequence reads: CASSLPAGYNEQFF. The CDR3 nucleotides read TGTGCCAGCAGCTTGCCCGCAGGATACAATGAGCAGTTCTTC. V usage is TRBV5-1 and J usage is TRBJ2-1; D is unclear. The germline gives CDR1 SGHRS, CDR2 YFSETQ. CDR3 length equals 14 residues.

The chain recombines TRBV7-6 with TRBJ2-1; 8 bases match TRBD2. Germline-derived CDR1 and CDR2 are SGHVS and FNYEAQ. The trim removed 5 bases at V and 6 bases at J, leaving 15 bases unmatched. The CDR3 loop spans 17 amino acids. This CDR3 is CASSPPHEVAGRNEQFF. The CDR3 DNA is TGTGCCAGCAGCCCACCTCATGAGGTAGCGGGACGCAATGAGCAGTTCTTC.

The rearrangement joins TRBV18 to TRBJ2-6; unclear D gene. V gave up 3 bases and J gave up 4 bases, with 13 bases separating them. The CDR3 has 16 amino acids. Germline CDR1 reads KGHSH; CDR2 reads LQKENI. The CDR3 is CASSPSAWAGANVLTF. The CDR3 bases are TGTGCCAGCTCACCTTCGGCCTGGGCCGGGGCCAACGTCCTGACTTTC.

This clone is judged medium-sized. The chain joins TRBV6-1 to TRBJ1-4; 10 bases agree with TRBD1. The CDR3 contains 16 residues. Unmatched junction bases numbered 6, after V lost 4 bases and J lost 4 bases. Germline lookup yields CDR1 MNHNS and CDR2 SASEGT. CDR3: CASSGQGAKDNEKLFF. In nucleotides, the CDR3 is TGTGCCAGCAGTGGACAGGGGGCGAAGGATAATGAAAAACTGTTTTTT.

The V gene is TRBV29-1, the J gene TRBJ2-5; tentative D call: TRBD1 (5 bases). The CDR3 spans 11 residues. Trimming took 4 bases from V and 2 from J, leaving 5 bases between them. CDR1 and CDR2 from the germline V gene are SQVTM and ANQGSEA. The CDR3 bases are TGCAGCGTTGGGACACAAGAGACCCAGTACTTC. Translating it yields CSVGTQETQYF.

The chain is built from TRBV7-9 and TRBJ2-1; 8 bases are shared with TRBD2. Looked up from germline, CDR1 is SEHNR and CDR2 is FQNEAQ (reference sequence). Germline trimming cut 5 bases from V and 6 bases from J; bases unmatched to any gene: 9. This CDR3 spans 15 amino acids. This CDR3 is CASSLYAGTSNEQFF. CDR3 sequence (DNA): TGTGCCAGCAGCCTTTATGCCGGGACTAGCAATGAGCAGTTCTTC.

The gene calls are TRBV10-3 and TRBJ2-3; D ambiguous. The length of the CDR3 is 15 residues. Trimming removed 10 bases at V and 0 bases at J, with 17 bases between. Germline V CDR1 and CDR2: ENHRY, SYGVKD. CDR3 in DNA: TGTGCCACCATCGCAGCCTCACATAGCACAGATACGCAGTATTTT. It translates to CATIAASHSTDTQYF.

This sequence joins TRBV2 and TRBJ2-6; D unresolved. Trimming left V 10 bases short and J 4 bases short, with 17 bases between. CDR3 length equals 15 residues. Germline V gives CDR1 SNHLY, CDR2 FYNNEI. CDR3 sequence (DNA): TGTGCCACCACCAAGGAAGGTTCCGGGGCCAACGTCCTGACTTTC. Protein product: CATTKEGSGANVLTF. Using reference TRBV2 and TRBJ2-6 for the parts outside the CDR3, the full variable domain is EPEVTQTPSHQVTQMGQEVILRCVPISNHLYFYWYRQILGQKVEFLVSFYNNEISEKSEIFDDQFSVERPDGSNFTLKIRSTKLEDSAMYFCATTKEGSGANVLTFGAGSRLTVL.

The chain carries TRBV27 and TRBJ2-5, with 7 bases aligning to TRBD1. The CDR3 is made up of 17 amino acids. V lost 6 bases and J lost 1; bases outside the gene matches: 14. The germline gives CDR1 MNHEY, CDR2 SMNVEV (reference sequence). The CDR3 bases are TGTGCCAGCAGATCAAAAGCAAGGGGGCAGGCCCAAGAGACCCAGTACTTC. Translating gives CASRSKARGQAQETQYF.

This clone came up many times. The chain recombines TRBV29-1 with TRBJ2-3; D call uncertain. V lost 5 bases, J lost 4 bases, and 10 bases lay in between. Germline loops: CDR1 SQVTM, CDR2 ANQGSEA. The CDR3 sequence is 12 residues long. In nucleotides, the CDR3 is TGCAGCGTTAGGGTAGATGCAGATACGCAGTATTTT. This codes for CSVRVDADTQYF.

V is TRBV7-9 and J is TRBJ2-3; tentative D call: TRBD1 (6 bases). Trimming cost V 4 bases and J 7 bases, with 12 bases left between them. The CDR3 extends over 13 amino acids. Germline CDR1 SEHNR, CDR2 FQNEAQ (reference sequence). CDR3 coding DNA: TGTGCCAGCAGCTATAGGACAGCCAATACGCAGTATTTT. Translating it yields CASSYRTANTQYF.

CDR3 nucleotide sequence: TGTGCCAGCTCACCGTTCAGCGGGGGTTCCTACGAGCAGTACTTC. Translating it yields CASSPFSGGSYEQYF. The chain links TRBV18 to TRBJ2-7; 8 nucleotides line up with TRBD2. Germline-derived CDR1 and CDR2 are KGHSH and LQKENI. The CDR3 is 15 amino acids. Losses at the gene ends were 3 bases for V and 1 base for J; bases not matched to a gene: 5.

The V call is TRBV4-3, the J call TRBJ1-5; possible D gene TRBD1, 5 bases. Per germline, CDR1 LGHNA and CDR2 YSLEER. The V end lost 6 bases, the J end lost 3 bases, and 18 bases lay between the germline ends. This CDR3 is 16 amino acids long. CDR3 sequence (DNA): TGCGCCAGCAGGTTGGGGGTTTTAGCGCTCAATCAGCCCCAGCATTTT. Residues: CASRLGVLALNQPQHF.

The chain combines TRBV10-3 with TRBJ2-5; D might be TRBD1 (5 bases). This CDR3 has 13 amino acids. Germline CDR1 is ENHRY and CDR2 is SYGVKD. V was clipped by 2 bases and J by 3 bases, with 7 bases between them. CDR3 DNA: TGTGCCATCAGTGAGAGGGGAAAAGAGACCCAGTACTTC. Protein sequence: CAISERGKETQYF.

This clone turned up a few times. This chain joins TRBV18 and TRBJ2-1; possible D gene TRBD2, 6 bases. Germline CDR1 is KGHSH and CDR2 is LQKENI. The CDR3 extends over 16 amino acids. V dropped 3 bases and J dropped 0 bases, with 12 bases sitting between them. As DNA, the CDR3 is TGTGCCAGCTCACCGACCCGGGGGAGCTCCTACAATGAGCAGTTCTTC. Translated, it gives CASSPTRGSSYNEQFF.

J is TRBJ1-2 and V is TRBV9; D is ambiguous. The CDR3 has 15 residues. Trimming took off 0 bases at V and 0 bases at J, with 9 bases between the two ends. CDR1 and CDR2 from the germline V gene are SGDLS and YYNGEE. The CDR3 coding sequence is TGTGCCAGCAGCGTAGAGGATAGTACTAACTATGGCTACACCTTC. Translated: CASSVEDSTNYGYTF. Filled out from reference TRBV9 and TRBJ1-2, the complete variable domain reads DSGVTQTPKHLITATGQRVTLRCSPRSGDLSVYWYQQSLDQGLQFLIQYYNGEERAKGNILERFSAQQFPDLHSELNLSSLELGDSALYFCASSVEDSTNYGYTFGSGTRLTVV.

The chain recombines TRBV2 with TRBJ2-7; 14 bases agree with TRBD2. With V trimmed by 8 bases and J by 9 bases, 12 bases remained unmatched. Germline CDR1 is SNHLY and CDR2 is FYNNEI. The CDR3 contains 15 residues. In nucleotides, the CDR3 is TGTGCCAGCGCCGGAGGGACTAGCGGGGGCGTCTGGCAGTACTTC. Residues: CASAGGTSGGVWQYF. Supplemented by reference TRBV2 and TRBJ2-7, the full variable domain reads EPEVTQTPSHQVTQMGQEVILRCVPISNHLYFYWYRQILGQKVEFLVSFYNNEISEKSEIFDDQFSVERPDGSNFTLKIRSTKLEDSAMYFCASAGGTSGGVWQYFGPGTRLTVT.